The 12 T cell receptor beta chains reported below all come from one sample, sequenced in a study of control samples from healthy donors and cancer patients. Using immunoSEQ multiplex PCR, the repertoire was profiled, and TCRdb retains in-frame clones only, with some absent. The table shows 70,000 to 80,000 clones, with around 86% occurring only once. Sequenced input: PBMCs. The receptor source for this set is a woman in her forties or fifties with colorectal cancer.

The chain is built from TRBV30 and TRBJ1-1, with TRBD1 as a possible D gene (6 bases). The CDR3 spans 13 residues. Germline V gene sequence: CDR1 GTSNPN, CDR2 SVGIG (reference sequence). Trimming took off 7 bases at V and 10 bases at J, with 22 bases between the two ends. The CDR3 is CASTDGRGVIAFF. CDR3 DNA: TGTGCCTCAACGGATGGCAGGGGAGTAATAGCTTTCTTT.

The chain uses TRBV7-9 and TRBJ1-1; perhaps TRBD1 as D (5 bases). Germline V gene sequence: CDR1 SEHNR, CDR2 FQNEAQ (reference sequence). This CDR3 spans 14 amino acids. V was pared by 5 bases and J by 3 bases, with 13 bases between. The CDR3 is CASSPSGRDTEAFF. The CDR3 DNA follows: TGTGCCAGCAGCCCCTCAGGGAGGGACACTGAAGCTTTCTTT.

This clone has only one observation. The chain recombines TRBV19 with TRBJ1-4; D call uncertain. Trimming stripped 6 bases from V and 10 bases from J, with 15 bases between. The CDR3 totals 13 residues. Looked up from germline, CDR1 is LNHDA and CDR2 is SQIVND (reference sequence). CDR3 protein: CASRKVGEGKLFF. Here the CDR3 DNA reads TGTGCCAGTAGAAAGGTCGGGGAAGGAAAACTGTTTTTT.

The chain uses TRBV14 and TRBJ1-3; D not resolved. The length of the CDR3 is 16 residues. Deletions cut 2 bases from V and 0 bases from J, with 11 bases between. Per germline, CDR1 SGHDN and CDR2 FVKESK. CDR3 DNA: TGTGCCAGCAGCCAACTGGGGTCCCACTCTGGAAACACCATATATTTT. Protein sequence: CASSQLGSHSGNTIYF.

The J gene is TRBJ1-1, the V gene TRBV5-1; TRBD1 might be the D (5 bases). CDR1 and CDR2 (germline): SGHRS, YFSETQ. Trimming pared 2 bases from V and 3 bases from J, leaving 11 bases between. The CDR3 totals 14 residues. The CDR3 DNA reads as TGCGCCAGCAGCTTCACAGGAAGTTACACTGAAGCTTTCTTT. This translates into CASSFTGSYTEAFF.

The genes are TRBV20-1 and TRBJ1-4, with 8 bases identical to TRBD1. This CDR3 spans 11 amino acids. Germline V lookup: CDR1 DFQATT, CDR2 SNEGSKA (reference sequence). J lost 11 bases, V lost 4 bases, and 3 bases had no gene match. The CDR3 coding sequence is TGCAGTGCTATCCGGACAGGGAAACTGTTTTTT. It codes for CSAIRTGKLFF.

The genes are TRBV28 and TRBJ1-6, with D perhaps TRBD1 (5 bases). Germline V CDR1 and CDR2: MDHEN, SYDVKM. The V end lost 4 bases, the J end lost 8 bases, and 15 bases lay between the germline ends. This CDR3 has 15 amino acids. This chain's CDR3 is CASSSLGGNYSPLHF. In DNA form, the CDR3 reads TGTGCCAGCAGTTCCCTGGGGGGGAACTATTCACCCCTCCACTTT.

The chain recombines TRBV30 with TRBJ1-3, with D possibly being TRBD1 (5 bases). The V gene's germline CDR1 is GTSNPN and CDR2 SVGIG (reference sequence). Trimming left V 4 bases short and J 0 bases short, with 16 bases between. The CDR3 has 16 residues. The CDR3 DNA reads TGTGCCTGGACCCATCCAGGGACGGACTCTGGAAACACCATATATTTT. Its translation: CAWTHPGTDSGNTIYF.

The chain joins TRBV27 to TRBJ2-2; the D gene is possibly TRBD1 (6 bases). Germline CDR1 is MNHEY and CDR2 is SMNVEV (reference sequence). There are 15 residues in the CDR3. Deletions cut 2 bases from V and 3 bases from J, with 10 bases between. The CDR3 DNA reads TGTGCCAGCAGTTTAGGCAGGGGATACACCGGGGAGCTGTTTTTT. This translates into CASSLGRGYTGELFF.

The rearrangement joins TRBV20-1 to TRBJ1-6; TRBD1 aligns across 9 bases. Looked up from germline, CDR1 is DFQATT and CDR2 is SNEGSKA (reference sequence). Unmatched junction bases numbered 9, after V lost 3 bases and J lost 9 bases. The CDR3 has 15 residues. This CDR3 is CSASDTGGASSPLHF. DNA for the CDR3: TGCAGTGCTAGTGATACAGGGGGCGCTAGTTCACCCCTCCACTTT.

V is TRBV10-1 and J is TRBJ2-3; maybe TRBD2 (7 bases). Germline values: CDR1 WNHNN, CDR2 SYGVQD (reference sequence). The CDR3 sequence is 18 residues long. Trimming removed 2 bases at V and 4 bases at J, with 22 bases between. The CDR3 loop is CASSERGGPLGNADTQYF. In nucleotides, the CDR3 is TGCGCCAGCAGTGAGAGGGGGGGGCCATTGGGAAACGCAGATACGCAGTATTTT.

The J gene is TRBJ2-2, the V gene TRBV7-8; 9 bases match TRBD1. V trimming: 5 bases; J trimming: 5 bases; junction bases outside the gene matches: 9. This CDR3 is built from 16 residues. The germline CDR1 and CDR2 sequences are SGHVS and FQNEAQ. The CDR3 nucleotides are TGTGCCAGCAGCCCGCCGGCCGGGACAGGGACCGGGGAGCTGTTTTTT. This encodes CASSPPAGTGTGELFF.